The table lists the clone carrying this TCR beta chain with a few counts. Sequenced by immunoSEQ multiplex PCR; TCRdb stores in-frame clones only, minus some. The repertoire has about 120,000 clones, approximately 88% of them found once; the top ten carry roughly 3.4%. This entry is derived from a study of control samples from healthy donors and cancer patients. The V gene lost 3 bases and the J gene lost 3 bases, with 14 bases spanning the gap. Germline lookup yields CDR1 MRHNA and CDR2 SNTAGT. The length of the CDR3 is 15 residues. The chain has TRBV6-4 and TRBJ1-2, with D uncertain. Sequencing was carried out using blood. The clonotype was recovered from a man aged 35 to 55 in good health. The CDR3 protein is CASSEGIGPYYGYTF. The DNA for the CDR3 is TGTGCCAGCAGTGAAGGAATTGGACCGTACTATGGCTACACCTTC.